This TCR beta chain came from a study of shared clonotypes between healthy human individuals. Study-level points and caveats: Blood was the sole source, and tissue repertoires probably differ.

Turning to this clone: Its antigen is as yet unknown.

The study ran the assay at deep level. It was across several immunoSEQ plates that each subset's genomic DNA was evenly split. The data were produced by immunoSEQ multiplex PCR, yet TCRdb's version contains in-frame clones alone and is incomplete. This table has nearly 500,000 clones, approximately 80% appearing once. Donors comprised only Caucasian adults living in Nashville, Tennessee. This CDR3 has 13 amino acids. From germline, CDR1 is MNHEY and CDR2 SVGAGI. The V gene lost 6 bases and the J gene lost 2 bases, with 11 bases spanning the gap. Sequenced: PBMCs. The receptor was derived from a woman aged 40 to 50 in good health. Some clones in this sample may be carry-over from other donors' samples. V usage is TRBV6-5 and J usage is TRBJ2-7; possible D gene TRBD2, 6 bases. In DNA, the CDR3 is TGTGCCAGCAGCTCTAGGAGGGCCTACGAGCAGTACTTC. The encoded protein is CASSSRRAYEQYF.